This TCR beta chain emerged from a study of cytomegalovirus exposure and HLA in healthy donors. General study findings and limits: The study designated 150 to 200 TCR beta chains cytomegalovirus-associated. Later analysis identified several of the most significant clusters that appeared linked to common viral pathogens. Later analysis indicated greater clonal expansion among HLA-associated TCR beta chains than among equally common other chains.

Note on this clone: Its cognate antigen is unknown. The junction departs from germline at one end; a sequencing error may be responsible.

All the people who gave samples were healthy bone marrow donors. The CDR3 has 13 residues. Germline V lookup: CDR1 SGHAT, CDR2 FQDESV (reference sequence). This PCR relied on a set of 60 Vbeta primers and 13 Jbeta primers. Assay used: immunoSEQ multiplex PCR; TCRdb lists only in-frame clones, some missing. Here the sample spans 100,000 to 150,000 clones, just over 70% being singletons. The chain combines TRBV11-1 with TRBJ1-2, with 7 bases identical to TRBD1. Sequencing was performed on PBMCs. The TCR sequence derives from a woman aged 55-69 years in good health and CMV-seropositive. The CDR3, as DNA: TGTGCCAGCAGCTACACAGGGGCCTATGGCTACATCTTC. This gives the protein CASSYTGAYGYIF.